This TCR beta chain was profiled in a study of blood T cell repertoires in COVID-19. The wider study: The origin of the acute and convalescent COVID-19 samples was the United States, Italy and Spain. T cells, B-cell-depleted T cells, or PBMCs provided the cDNA or gDNA that served as material.

The cohort comprised adults aged about 18 to 100 years residing in approximately 25 US areas. As processed by the authors: Estimated nucleated cell counts came from reference gene primer amplification. Measured with immunoSEQ multiplex PCR; TCRdb has only the in-frame clones, and not every one. V, J and clone size are those of that table, while D and trimming were read from the DNA. Here the sample spans 150,000 to 200,000 clones, around 87% being singletons. Germline V gene lookup returns CDR1 SGHTA and CDR2 FQGTGA. The ends were cut back, 4 bases at V and 0 bases at J, with 11 bases in the middle. The CDR3 has 15 residues.

This sequence was found in a woman aged 45-65 years who had recovered from COVID-19. The V gene is TRBV7-3, the J gene TRBJ2-3, with D perhaps matching TRBD2 (6 bases). Sequencing was carried out using PBMCs or T cells enriched from blood (not recorded which). CDR3 loop: CASSSGLTSTDTQYF. CDR3 DNA: TGTGCCAGCAGCTCCGGACTAACGAGCACAGATACGCAGTATTTT.